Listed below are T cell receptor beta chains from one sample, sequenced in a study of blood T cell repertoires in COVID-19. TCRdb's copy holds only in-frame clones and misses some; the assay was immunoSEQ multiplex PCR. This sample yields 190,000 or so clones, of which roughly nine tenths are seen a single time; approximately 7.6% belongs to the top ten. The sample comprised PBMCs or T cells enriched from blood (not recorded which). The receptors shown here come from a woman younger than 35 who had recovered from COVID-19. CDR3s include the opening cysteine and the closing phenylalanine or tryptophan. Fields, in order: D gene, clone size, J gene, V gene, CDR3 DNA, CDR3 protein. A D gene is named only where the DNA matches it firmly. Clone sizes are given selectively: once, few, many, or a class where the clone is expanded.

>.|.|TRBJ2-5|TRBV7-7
TGTGCCAGCAGCTTATCCAGTATTGTACAAGAGACCCAGTACTTC
CASSLSSIVQETQYF
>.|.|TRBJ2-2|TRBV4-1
TGCGCCAGCAGCCAAGATAGGGGACAAAACACCGGGGAGCTGTTTTTT
CASSQDRGQNTGELFF
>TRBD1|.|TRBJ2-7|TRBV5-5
TGTGCCAGCAGCTTGGAGAGGCCGGACAGGGGGCTTGACGAGCAGTACTTC
CASSLERPDRGLDEQYF
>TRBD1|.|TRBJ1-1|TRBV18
TGTGCCAGCTCAAGCCACGCCAGGGGGACACGATTGAACACTGAAGCTTTCTTT
CASSSHARGTRLNTEAFF
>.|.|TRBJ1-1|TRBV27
TGTGCCAGCAGTTTCACGGGAGACCGTGAAGCTTTCTTT
CASSFTGDREAFF
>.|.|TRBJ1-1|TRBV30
TGTGCCTGGAGTGTAGCGGGGAGCACTGAAGCTTTCTTT
CAWSVAGSTEAFF
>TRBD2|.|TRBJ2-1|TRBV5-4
TGTGCCAGCAGCATCACTAGCGGGGGAAACAATGAGCAGTTCTTC
CASSITSGGNNEQFF
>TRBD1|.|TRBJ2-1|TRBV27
TGTGCCAGCAGTTTATTTGGGACAGGGTCCTACAATGAGCAGTTCTTC
CASSLFGTGSYNEQFF
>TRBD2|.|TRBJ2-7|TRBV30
TGTGCCTGGAGTGACCCCGGGACTAGAAACTACGAGCAGTACTTC
CAWSDPGTRNYEQYF
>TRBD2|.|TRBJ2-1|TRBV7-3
TGTGCCAGCAGCCTAGCGGGGGGACACAATGAGCAGTTCTTC
CASSLAGGHNEQFF
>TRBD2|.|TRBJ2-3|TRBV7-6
TGTGCCAGCAGCTCTAATAGACTAGCGGGGGGCAGAAGCACAGATACGCAGTATTTT
CASSSNRLAGGRSTDTQYF
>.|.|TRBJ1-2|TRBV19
TGTGCCAGTAAATCAGGAGGGGCCGGCTACACCTTC
CASKSGGAGYTF
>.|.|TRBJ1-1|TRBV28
TGTGCCAGCACCTCAGGGCCGGGGAACACTGAAGCTTTCTTT
CASTSGPGNTEAFF
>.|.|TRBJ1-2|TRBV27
TGTGCCAGCAGTTTATCGCGGAGGGCAGGATATGGCTACACCTTC
CASSLSRRAGYGYTF
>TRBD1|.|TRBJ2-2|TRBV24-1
TGTGCCACCAGTGGGGAGACAGGGACGAACACCGGGGAGCTGTTTTTT
CATSGETGTNTGELFF
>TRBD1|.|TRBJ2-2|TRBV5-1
TGCGCCAGCGGCGGACAGGGAATAGAAACCGGGGAGCTGTTTTTT
CASGGQGIETGELFF
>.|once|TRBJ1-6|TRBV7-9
TGTGCCTGCCGCCAGGGATGGGGGACTGGAGAAAATTCACCCCTCCACTTT
CACRQGWGTGENSPLHF
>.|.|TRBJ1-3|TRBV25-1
TGTGCCAGCAGGATGAGCTCTGGAAACACCATATATTTT
CASRMSSGNTIYF
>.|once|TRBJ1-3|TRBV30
TGTGCCTGGAATCAGTACTCTGGAAACACCATATATTTT
CAWNQYSGNTIYF
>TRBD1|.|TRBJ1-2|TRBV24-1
TGTGCCACCAGTGGGGACAGCAGATTCTATGGCTACACCTTC
CATSGDSRFYGYTF
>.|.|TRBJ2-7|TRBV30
TGTGCCTGGAGTCCCGTTTCCTACGAGCAGTACTTC
CAWSPVSYEQYF
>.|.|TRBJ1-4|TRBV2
TGTGCCAGCAGTGCGCAGGGCCCCCTTAATGAAAAACTGTTTTTT
CASSAQGPLNEKLFF
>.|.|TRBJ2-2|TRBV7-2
TGTGCCAGCAGCAAACGACAGCTTACCGGGGAGCTGTTTTTT
CASSKRQLTGELFF
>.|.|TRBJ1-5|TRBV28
TGTGCCAGCAGTTTTGCGTCCGATGCTAGCAATCAGCCCCAGCATTTT
CASSFASDASNQPQHF
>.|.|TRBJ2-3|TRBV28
TGTGCCAGCAGTTTATTAGGGGGGGTCAGCACAGATACGCAGTATTTT
CASSLLGGVSTDTQYF
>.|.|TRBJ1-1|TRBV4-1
TGCGCCAGCAGCCAAGAAACAGGGAGAATGACTGAAGCTTTCTTT
CASSQETGRMTEAFF